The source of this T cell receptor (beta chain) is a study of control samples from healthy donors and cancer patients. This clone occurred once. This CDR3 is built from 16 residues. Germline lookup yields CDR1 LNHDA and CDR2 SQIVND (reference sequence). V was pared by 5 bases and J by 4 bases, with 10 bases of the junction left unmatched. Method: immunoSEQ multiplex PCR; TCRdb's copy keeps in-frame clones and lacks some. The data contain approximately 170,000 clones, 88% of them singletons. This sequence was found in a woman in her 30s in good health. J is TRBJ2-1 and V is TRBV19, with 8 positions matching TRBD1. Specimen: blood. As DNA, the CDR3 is TGTGCCAGTAGTCCCGCGGTGGGACAGGAGTACAATGAGCAGTTCTTC. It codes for CASSPAVGQEYNEQFF.